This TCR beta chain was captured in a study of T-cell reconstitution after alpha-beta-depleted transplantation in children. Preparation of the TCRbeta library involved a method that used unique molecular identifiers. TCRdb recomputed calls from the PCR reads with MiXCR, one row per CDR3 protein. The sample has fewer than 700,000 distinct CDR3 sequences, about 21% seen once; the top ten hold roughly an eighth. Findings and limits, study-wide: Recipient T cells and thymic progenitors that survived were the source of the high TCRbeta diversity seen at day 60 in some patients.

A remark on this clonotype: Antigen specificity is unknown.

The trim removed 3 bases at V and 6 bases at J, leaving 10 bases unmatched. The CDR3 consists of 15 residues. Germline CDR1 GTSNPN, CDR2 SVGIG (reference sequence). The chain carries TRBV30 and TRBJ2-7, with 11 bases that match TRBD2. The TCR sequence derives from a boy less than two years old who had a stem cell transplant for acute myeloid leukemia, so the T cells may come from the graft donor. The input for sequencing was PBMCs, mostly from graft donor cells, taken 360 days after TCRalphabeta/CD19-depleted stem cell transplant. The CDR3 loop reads CAWRELAGASREQYF. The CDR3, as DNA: TGTGCCTGGAGGGAACTAGCGGGGGCTTCACGCGAGCAGTACTTC.